This passage covers 29 T cell receptor beta chains from one sample sequenced in a study of cytomegalovirus exposure and HLA in healthy donors. Primers: 60 Vbeta forward and 13 Jbeta reverse. The method was immunoSEQ multiplex PCR; TCRdb's version includes in-frame clones alone and lacks a portion of them. This sample has 210,000 or so clones; approximately 80% occur once, and the top ten carry approximately 1.5%. The sample consisted of PBMCs. The receptors here all came from a girl aged 10 to 17 in good health and CMV-seronegative.

The chain is built from TRBV2 and TRBJ1-5; D is undetermined. The CDR3 is 16 amino acids. V shed 5 bases and J shed 0 bases, with 14 bases lying between them. In germline, CDR1 is SNHLY, CDR2 FYNNEI. CDR3 residues: CASSFGVGFSNQPQHF. For the CDR3, the DNA is TGTGCCAGCAGTTTCGGGGTGGGATTTAGCAATCAGCCCCAGCATTTT.

This clone has a handful of counts. The chain links TRBV4-2 to TRBJ2-6, with no clear D. Deletions cut 4 bases from V and 3 bases from J, with 7 bases between. CDR3 length: 14 amino acids. CDR1 LGHNA and CDR2 YNFKEQ come from the germline V gene. The CDR3 sequence is CASSPDGGANVLTF. The CDR3 DNA reads TGTGCCAGCAGCCCAGACGGTGGGGCCAACGTCCTGACTTTC.

This clone was picked up one time. This chain's CDR3 is CASSTGSTSDTQYF. CDR3 DNA sequence: TGTGCCAGCAGCACCGGGAGTACTTCAGATACGCAGTATTTT. The genes are TRBV2 and TRBJ2-3; D may be TRBD2 (6 bases). CDR1 is SNHLY, CDR2 FYNNEI, per germline. The CDR3 is 14 residues long. V gave up 6 bases and J gave up 4 bases, with 14 bases separating them.

The V gene is TRBV27, the J gene TRBJ2-2; TRBD2 might be the D (6 bases). CDR1 is MNHEY, CDR2 SMNVEV, per germline (reference sequence). V gave up 2 bases and J gave up 4 bases, with 8 bases separating them. The CDR3 spans 14 residues. The DNA for the CDR3 is TGTGCCAGCAGTTTAGGAGGGGTCACCGGGGAGCTGTTTTTT. It specifies CASSLGGVTGELFF.

This clone came up once. The chain links TRBV19 to TRBJ1-5; 9 bases match TRBD1. J was trimmed by 2 bases and V by 6 bases; bases with no gene match: 5. The CDR3 extends over 15 amino acids. Looked up from germline, CDR1 is LNHDA and CDR2 is SQIVND (reference sequence). Here the CDR3 reads CASRGGQGGNQPQHF. The CDR3 DNA reads as TGTGCCAGTAGGGGGGGACAGGGTGGCAATCAGCCCCAGCATTTT.

The V gene is TRBV6-1, the J gene TRBJ1-4; 11 nucleotides agree with TRBD1. This CDR3 has 15 residues. The V and J ends lost 3 bases and 7 bases, in that order; junction bases with no gene match: 4. Germline lookup yields CDR1 MNHNS and CDR2 SASEGT. Written as DNA, the CDR3 is TGTGCCAGCAGTGATGGACAGGGGGCTGGTGAAAAACTGTTTTTT. Protein sequence: CASSDGQGAGEKLFF.

The rearrangement joins TRBV28 to TRBJ2-7, with 7 bases matching TRBD1. After removal of 3 bases from V and 3 bases from J, the junction contained 5 bases not matched to a gene. The CDR3 extends over 14 amino acids. Germline lookup yields CDR1 MDHEN and CDR2 SYDVKM. CDR3 sequence reads: CASSFETGSYEQYF. For the CDR3, the DNA is TGTGCCAGCAGTTTCGAGACAGGGAGCTACGAGCAGTACTTC.

This chain links TRBV7-9 with TRBJ1-1; D uncertain. Trimming stripped 8 bases from V and 4 bases from J, with 8 bases between. The CDR3 spans 11 residues. Germline V gene data show CDR1 as SEHNR and CDR2 as FQNEAQ (reference sequence). The CDR3 coding sequence is TGTGCCAGCGGGAGGGCCACTGAAGCTTTCTTT. Translating gives CASGRATEAFF.

V is TRBV7-8 and J is TRBJ2-1; D might be TRBD2 (5 bases). V dropped 2 bases and J dropped 2 bases, with 22 bases sitting between them. The CDR3 covers 19 residues. Germline loops: CDR1 SGHVS, CDR2 FQNEAQ. CDR3 in amino acids: CASSLYPGLRSDPYNEQFF. For the CDR3, the DNA is TGTGCCAGCAGCTTATACCCTGGACTCCGGAGCGATCCCTACAATGAGCAGTTCTTC.

The chain links TRBV2 to TRBJ2-5, with 8 nucleotides matching TRBD2. V dropped 7 bases and J dropped 7; count of bases not matched to a gene: 14. Germline V gene lookup returns CDR1 SNHLY and CDR2 FYNNEI. This CDR3 comprises 15 residues. Here the CDR3 reads CASTQQPRGGRTQYF. Here the CDR3 DNA reads TGTGCCAGCACCCAGCAACCCCGGGGGGGCCGGACCCAGTACTTC. Supplemented by reference TRBV2 and TRBJ2-5, the full variable domain reads EPEVTQTPSHQVTQMGQEVILRCVPISNHLYFYWYRQILGQKVEFLVSFYNNEISEKSEIFDDQFSVERPDGSNFTLKIRSTKLEDSAMYFCASTQQPRGGRTQYFGPGTRLLVL.

The chain carries TRBV7-8 and TRBJ2-7, with D uncertain. Germline V lookup: CDR1 SGHVS, CDR2 FQNEAQ. CDR3 length: 11 residues. V lost 5 bases and J lost 7, with 9 bases in between. The CDR3 spells CASSHSREQYF. DNA of the CDR3: TGTGCCAGCAGCCATAGTCGGGAGCAGTACTTC.

V gene TRBV7-9 combines with J gene TRBJ2-5; 10 positions match TRBD1. V lost 4 bases to trimming and J lost 2 bases; unmatched junction nucleotides: 10. Germline CDR1 is SEHNR and CDR2 is FQNEAQ (reference sequence). There are 17 residues in the CDR3. CDR3 protein: CASSYGTGVGRQETQYF. DNA of the CDR3: TGTGCCAGCAGCTACGGGACAGGGGTAGGGAGGCAAGAGACCCAGTACTTC.

The chain links TRBV4-1 to TRBJ2-1; TRBD2 aligns across 8 bases. V gave up 2 bases and J gave up 2 bases; unmatched junction bases: 5. The CDR3 has 16 amino acids. Germline CDR1 reads MGHRA; CDR2 reads YSYEKL. The CDR3 here is CASSQRSGRAYNEQFF. For the CDR3, the DNA is TGCGCCAGCAGCCAACGGTCCGGGAGGGCCTACAATGAGCAGTTCTTC.

The genes are TRBV19 and TRBJ2-2; TRBD1 matches 8 bases. The CDR3 totals 17 residues. V lost 7 bases to trimming and J lost 3 bases; unmatched junction nucleotides: 13. Per germline, CDR1 LNHDA and CDR2 SQIVND (reference sequence). The CDR3 nucleotides read TGTGCCAGTAAAGTGGGGGACAGGACCGGGGACACCGGGGAGCTGTTTTTT. Its protein product is CASKVGDRTGDTGELFF.

The chain employs TRBV23-1 and TRBJ1-6, with 8 bases aligning to TRBD1. TRBV23-1 is designated an ORF whose function remains uncertain. This CDR3 is built from 13 residues. V was pared by 11 bases and J by 7 bases, with 7 bases of the junction left unmatched. In nucleotides, the CDR3 is TGCGCCGGGAACAGGGGGTGCAATTCACCCCTCCACTTT. The encoded protein is CAGNRGCNSPLHF.

The V gene is TRBV2, the J gene TRBJ1-1, with unresolved D. Germline V lookup: CDR1 SNHLY, CDR2 FYNNEI. The V gene lost 5 bases and the J gene lost 0 bases, with 7 bases spanning the gap. This CDR3 spans 13 amino acids. The CDR3 nucleotides read TGTGCCAGCAGTAACAGAATGAACACTGAAGCTTTCTTT. Translating it yields CASSNRMNTEAFF.

The gene calls are TRBV7-8 and TRBJ2-2; TRBD2 matches at 10 bases. Germline lookup yields CDR1 SGHVS and CDR2 FQNEAQ. The CDR3 sequence is 17 residues long. Trimming cost V 5 bases and J 7 bases; bases outside gene matches: 13. CDR3 amino acids: CASSPRLAGVLSGELFF. CDR3 sequence (DNA): TGTGCCAGCAGCCCCCGTCTAGCGGGAGTCTTGAGCGGGGAGCTGTTTTTT.

V and J are TRBV7-9 and TRBJ1-1; 10 positions match TRBD1. Germline V gives CDR1 SEHNR, CDR2 FQNEAQ (reference sequence). This CDR3 has 14 amino acids. The trim removed 2 bases at V and 11 bases at J, leaving 8 bases unmatched. The CDR3 is CASSLTGTGAFAFF. DNA for the CDR3: TGTGCCAGCAGCTTAACCGGGACAGGGGCCTTCGCTTTCTTT.

A few counts support this clone. J is TRBJ1-3 and V is TRBV7-8, with 9 bases fitting TRBD1. CDR1 and CDR2 (germline): SGHVS, FQNEAQ. CDR3 length: 21 residues. Trimming took 0 bases from V and 0 from J; bases not matched to a gene: 15. CDR3 region: CASSLAFGQGSSSSSGNTIYF. Here the CDR3 DNA reads TGTGCCAGCAGCTTAGCGTTCGGACAGGGGTCAAGCTCAAGCTCTGGAAACACCATATATTTT.

This sequence joins TRBV28 and TRBJ2-5, with D possibly matching TRBD1 (6 bases). With 2 bases removed from V and 5 bases from J, the gap between germline ends came to 15 bases. The CDR3 has 15 residues. Looked up from germline, CDR1 is MDHEN and CDR2 is SYDVKM. The CDR3 DNA sequence: TGTGCCAGCAGTTTAAGCTACAGGGAAGCGGAGACCCAGTACTTC. Protein sequence: CASSLSYREAETQYF.

This clone has more than one count but fewer than ten. The CDR3 loop is CASSPEGGTTNEKLFF. The CDR3 coding sequence is TGTGCCAGCAGTCCCGAGGGCGGAACAACTAATGAAAAACTGTTTTTT. The chain links TRBV4-2 to TRBJ1-4, with D unresolved. CDR1 and CDR2 from the germline V gene are LGHNA and YNFKEQ. V was cut by 6 bases and J by 0 bases, with 14 bases left in between. This CDR3 has 16 residues.

This clone was counted between two and nine times. This chain connects TRBV5-1 to TRBJ1-1; 11 bases agree with TRBD1. Per the germline V gene, CDR1 is SGHRS and CDR2 is YFSETQ. The V and J ends lost 0 bases and 4 bases, in that order; junction bases with no gene match: 5. This CDR3 has 16 residues. CDR3 nucleotide sequence: TGCGCCAGCAGCTTGGCGGGACAGGGGGTAGGCACTGAAGCTTTCTTT. Encoded protein: CASSLAGQGVGTEAFF.

V and J are TRBV6-1 and TRBJ1-5; 9 bases are a match to TRBD1. V gave up 8 bases and J gave up 4 bases; unmatched junction bases: 9. Germline values: CDR1 MNHNS, CDR2 SASEGT. The CDR3 has 15 amino acids. CDR3 sequence (DNA): TGTGCCAGCTATCTACAGGGGGCTGATAATCAGCCCCAGCATTTT. Translated: CASYLQGADNQPQHF.

The rearrangement links TRBV7-3 to TRBJ2-7; 9 nucleotides line up with TRBD2. This CDR3 spans 15 amino acids. Trimming took 5 bases from V and 7 from J; bases not matched to a gene: 12. The germline CDR1 and CDR2 sequences are SGHTA and FQGTGA. The CDR3 sequence is CASSPQAGGLREQYF. The CDR3, as DNA: TGTGCCAGCAGCCCCCAAGCGGGGGGATTAAGGGAGCAGTACTTC.

V and J are TRBV5-1 and TRBJ1-6; D is undetermined. The CDR3 extends over 17 amino acids. Trimming removed 0 bases from V and 0 bases from J, with 10 bases in between. Germline V gene data show CDR1 as SGHRS and CDR2 as YFSETQ. This CDR3 is CASSLERRSSYNSPLHF. In DNA form, the CDR3 reads TGCGCCAGCAGCTTGGAGAGGCGGAGCTCCTATAATTCACCCCTCCACTTT.

The CDR3 sequence is CASSQDERDFVNEQFF. Written as DNA, the CDR3 is TGCGCCAGCAGCCAAGATGAAAGGGACTTCGTCAATGAGCAGTTCTTC. V and J are TRBV4-3 and TRBJ2-1; maybe TRBD2 (6 bases). The germline V gene encodes CDR1 LGHNA and CDR2 YSLEER. The V gene lost 0 bases and the J gene lost 6 bases, with 15 bases spanning the gap. The CDR3 totals 16 residues.

The chain couples TRBV5-1 to TRBJ2-1; 10 bases are shared with TRBD2. This CDR3 region has 14 residues. Germline values: CDR1 SGHRS, CDR2 YFSETQ. V trimming: 2 bases; J trimming: 6 bases; junction bases outside the gene matches: 2. CDR3 DNA sequence: TGCGCCAGCAGCTTTACTAGCGGGGCCAATGAGCAGTTCTTC. It is translated as CASSFTSGANEQFF.

The chain is built from TRBV6-5 and TRBJ2-7; 10 nucleotides agree with TRBD2. Germline V gene sequence: CDR1 MNHEY, CDR2 SVGAGI. With V trimmed by 5 bases and J by 4 bases, 5 bases remained unmatched. The CDR3 length is 14 residues. CDR3 bases: TGTGCCAGCAGTGCCTCTAGCGGGAGTTACGAGCAGTACTTC. It codes for CASSASSGSYEQYF.

The rearrangement uses TRBV5-1 and TRBJ2-1; 11 nucleotides agree with TRBD2. After removal of 4 bases from V and 4 bases from J, the junction contained 4 bases not matched to a gene. The germline V gene has CDR1 SGHRS and CDR2 YFSETQ. The CDR3 is 15 residues long. DNA for the CDR3: TGCGCCAGCAGCAGAGCTAGCGGGGGGTACAATGAGCAGTTCTTC. It specifies CASSRASGGYNEQFF.